Below, 5 T cell receptor beta chains from the same sample are listed, as sequenced in a study of blood T cell repertoires in COVID-19. Data came from immunoSEQ multiplex PCR; TCRdb stores just in-frame clones and leaves some out. Of about 350,000 clones in the sample, about 86% are singletons; the top ten hold 7.1%. Sequenced: peripheral blood. The receptors come from a woman aged 55-70 years with COVID-19, enrolled during active disease.

With respect to this clone: Other DNA sequences in this specimen translate into the identical CDR3. This chain links TRBV4-1 with TRBJ2-7; possibly TRBD2 for D (6 bases). V was pared by 1 base and J by 2 bases, with 6 bases between. The germline gives CDR1 MGHRA, CDR2 YSYEKL. This CDR3 has 13 amino acids. CDR3 bases: TGCGCCAGCAGCCAAGGGGGGGCCTACGAGCAGTACTTC. Residues: CASSQGGAYEQYF.

This chain joins TRBV7-9 and TRBJ1-1; no reliable D call. V lost 6 bases and J 0 bases, leaving 8 bases between the germline ends. The CDR3 covers 13 residues. CDR1 and CDR2 (germline): SEHNR, FQNEAQ (reference sequence). This chain's CDR3 is CASSSILNTEAFF. In nucleotides, the CDR3 is TGTGCCAGCAGTTCTATCCTGAACACTGAAGCTTTCTTT.

The chain couples TRBV23-1 to TRBJ2-7, with D possibly being TRBD1 (7 bases). TRBV23-1 is marked as an open reading frame, function uncertain. With 4 bases removed from V and 4 bases from J, the gap between germline ends came to 17 bases. The CDR3 is made up of 15 amino acids. The CDR3 coding sequence is TGCGCCAGCAGTCGTATCCCGACAGGGAGGTACGAGCAGTACTTC. Its protein product is CASSRIPTGRYEQYF.

This clone was seen just once. The genes are TRBV6-5 and TRBJ1-3, with TRBD1 matching over 7 bases. Germline V CDR1 and CDR2: MNHEY, SVGAGI. The CDR3 is made up of 13 amino acids. Germline trimming cut 4 bases from V and 6 bases from J; bases unmatched to any gene: 3. CDR3 DNA sequence: TGTGCCAGCAGTTCCGGGACAGTAAACACCATATATTTT. Its protein is CASSSGTVNTIYF.

The chain employs TRBV4-1 and TRBJ2-7; 8 bases agree with TRBD1. The junction had 6 bases not matched to a gene; V was cut back by 2 bases and J by 3 bases. The CDR3 is 15 residues long. The germline V gene has CDR1 MGHRA and CDR2 YSYEKL. The CDR3 protein is CASSQTGQGIYEQYF. The CDR3 DNA reads TGCGCCAGCAGCCAAACTGGACAGGGCATCTACGAGCAGTACTTC.